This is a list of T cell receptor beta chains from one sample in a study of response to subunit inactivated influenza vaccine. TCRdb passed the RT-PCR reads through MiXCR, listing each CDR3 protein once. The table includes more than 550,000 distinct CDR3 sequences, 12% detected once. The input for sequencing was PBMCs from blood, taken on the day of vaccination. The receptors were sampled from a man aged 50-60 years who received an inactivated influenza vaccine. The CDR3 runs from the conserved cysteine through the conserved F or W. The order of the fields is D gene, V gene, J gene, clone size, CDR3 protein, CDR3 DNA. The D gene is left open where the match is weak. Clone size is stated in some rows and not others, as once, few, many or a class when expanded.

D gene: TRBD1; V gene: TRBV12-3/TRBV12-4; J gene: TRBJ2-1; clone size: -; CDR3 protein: CASRPWTGRNNEHFF; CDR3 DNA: TGTGCCAGCAGACCTTGGACAGGGCGGAACAATGAGCACTTCTTC
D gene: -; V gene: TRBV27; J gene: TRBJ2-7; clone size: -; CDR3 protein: CASSFSLAPSYEQYF; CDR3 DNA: TGTGCCAGCAGTTTTTCTCTGGCTCCTTCCTACGAGCAGTACTTC
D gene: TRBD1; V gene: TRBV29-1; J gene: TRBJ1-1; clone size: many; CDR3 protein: CSGVDRGMNTEAFF; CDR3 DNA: TGCAGCGGGGTGGACAGGGGGATGAACACTGAAGCTTTCTTT
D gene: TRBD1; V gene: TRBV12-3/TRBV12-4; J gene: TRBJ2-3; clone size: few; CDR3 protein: CASSRDPGTGDTQYF; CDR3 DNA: TGTGCCAGCAGCCGCGACCCTGGGACAGGGGATACGCAGTATTTT
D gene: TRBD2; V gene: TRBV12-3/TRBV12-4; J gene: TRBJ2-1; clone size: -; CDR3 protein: CASSSGLARNEQFF; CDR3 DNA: TGTGCCAGCAGTTCCGGACTAGCGAGGAATGAGCAGTTCTTC
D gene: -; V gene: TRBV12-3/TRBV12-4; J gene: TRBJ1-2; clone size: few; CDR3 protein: CASSQRRTYGYTF; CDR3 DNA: TGTGCCAGCAGTCAGAGACGGACGTATGGCTACACCTTC
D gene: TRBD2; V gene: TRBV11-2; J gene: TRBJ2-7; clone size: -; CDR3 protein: CASSGALAEAYEQYF; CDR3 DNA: TGTGCCAGCAGCGGCGCGCTAGCGGAAGCCTACGAGCAGTACTTC
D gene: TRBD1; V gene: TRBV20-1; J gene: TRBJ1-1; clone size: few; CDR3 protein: CSATRDSRPGAFF; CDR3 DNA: TGCAGTGCTACCCGGGACAGCCGACCCGGGGCTTTCTTT
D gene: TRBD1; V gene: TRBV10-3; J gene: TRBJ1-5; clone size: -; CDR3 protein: CAIGTDNQPQHF; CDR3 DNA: TGTGCCATCGGGACAGACAATCAGCCCCAGCATTTT
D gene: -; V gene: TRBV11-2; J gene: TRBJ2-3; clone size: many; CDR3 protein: CASSLGIWTDTQYF; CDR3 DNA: TGTGCCAGCAGCTTAGGGATCTGGACAGATACGCAGTATTTT
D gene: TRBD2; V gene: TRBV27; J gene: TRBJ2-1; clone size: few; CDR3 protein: CASSPAGVGLYNEQFF; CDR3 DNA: TGTGCCAGCAGCCCAGCGGGAGTGGGCCTCTACAATGAGCAGTTCTTC
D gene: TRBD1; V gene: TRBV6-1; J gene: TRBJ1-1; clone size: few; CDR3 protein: CASGQGSGRGTEAFF; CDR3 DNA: TGTGCCAGTGGACAGGGGAGCGGTAGGGGCACTGAAGCTTTCTTT
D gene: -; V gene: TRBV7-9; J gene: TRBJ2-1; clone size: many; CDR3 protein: CASSLFSNNEQFF; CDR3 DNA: TGTGCCAGCAGCTTATTCTCCAACAATGAGCAGTTCTTC
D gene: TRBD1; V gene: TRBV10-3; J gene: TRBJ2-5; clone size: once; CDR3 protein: CAISINSGTGQETQYF; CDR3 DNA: TGTGCCATCAGTATAAACTCCGGGACAGGGCAAGAGACCCAGTACTTC
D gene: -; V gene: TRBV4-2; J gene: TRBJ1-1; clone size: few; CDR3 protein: CASSQDAGVLNTEAFF; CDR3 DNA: TGTGCCAGCAGCCAAGACGCAGGGGTACTGAACACTGAAGCTTTCTTT
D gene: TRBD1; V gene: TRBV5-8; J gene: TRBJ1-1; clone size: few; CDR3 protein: CASSHRGTEAFF; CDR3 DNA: TGTGCCAGCAGCCACAGGGGCACTGAAGCTTTCTTT
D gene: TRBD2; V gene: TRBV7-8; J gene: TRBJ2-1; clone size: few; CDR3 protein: CASRERSGGAIYEQFF; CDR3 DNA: TGTGCCAGCAGGGAACGTAGCGGGGGGGCCATTTATGAGCAGTTCTTC
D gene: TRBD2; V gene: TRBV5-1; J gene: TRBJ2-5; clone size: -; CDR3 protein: CPSRSSSGQETQYF; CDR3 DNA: TGCCCCAGCAGATCGTCTAGCGGCCAAGAGACCCAGTACTTC
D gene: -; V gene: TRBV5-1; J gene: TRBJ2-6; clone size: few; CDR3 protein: CASSLDPPDTAGANVLTF; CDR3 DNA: TGCGCCAGCAGCTTGGATCCACCAGATACCGCTGGGGCCAACGTCCTGACTTTC
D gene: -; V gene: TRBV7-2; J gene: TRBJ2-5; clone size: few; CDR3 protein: CASSLAWGLQETQYF; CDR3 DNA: TGTGCCAGCAGCTTAGCTTGGGGACTTCAAGAGACCCAGTACTTC
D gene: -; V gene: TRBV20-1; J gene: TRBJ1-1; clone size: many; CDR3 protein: CSARGQGRLNTEAFF; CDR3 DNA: TGCAGTGCTAGAGGGCAGGGGAGGTTGAACACTGAAGCTTTCTTT
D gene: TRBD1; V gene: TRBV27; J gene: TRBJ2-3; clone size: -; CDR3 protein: CASSLSDRSTDTQYF; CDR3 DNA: TGTGCCAGCAGTTTATCGGACAGGAGCACAGATACGCAGTATTTT
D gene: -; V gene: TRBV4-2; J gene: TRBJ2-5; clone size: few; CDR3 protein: CASSPQTGGETQYF; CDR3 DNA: TGTGCCAGCAGCCCTCAGACGGGCGGGGAGACCCAGTACTTC
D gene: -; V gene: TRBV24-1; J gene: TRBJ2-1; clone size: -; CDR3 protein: CATSAPPASGPSYNEQFF; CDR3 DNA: TGTGCCACCAGTGCTCCACCTGCATCTGGACCATCCTACAATGAGCAGTTCTTC
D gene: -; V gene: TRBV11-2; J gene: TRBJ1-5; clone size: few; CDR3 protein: CASSSGRGNQPQHF; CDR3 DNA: TGTGCCAGCAGCTCTGGACGGGGCAATCAGCCCCAGCATTTT